Sequencing of this TCR beta chain was carried out in a study of blood T cell repertoires in COVID-19. Study in general: There were acute and convalescent COVID-19 samples, and they came from the United States, Italy and Spain.

In the original analysis: Amplification from reference gene primers served as the basis for estimated nucleated cell counts. Some clones are missing from TCRdb's copy, which holds only in-frame ones; the method was immunoSEQ multiplex PCR. For V, J and clone size, that table is used; D and trimming come from the DNA. This table holds more than 250,000 clones, 80% to 90% found once. The V gene's germline CDR1 is LNHDA and CDR2 SQIVND (reference sequence). The V gene lost 5 bases and the J gene lost 5 bases, with 15 bases spanning the gap. The CDR3 has 14 amino acids. The table lists this clone with a count of one. In assigning cohorts, the study relied on participant-reported clinical history.

This clonotype originated in a woman aged 25 to 39 who had recovered from COVID-19. V and J are TRBV19 and TRBJ1-1; weak D call: TRBD1 (6 bases). Sequencing used PBMCs or T cells enriched from blood (not recorded which). CDR3 loop: CASSHREYGTEAFF. In nucleotides, the CDR3 is TGTGCCAGTAGTCACAGGGAGTATGGAACTGAAGCTTTCTTT.